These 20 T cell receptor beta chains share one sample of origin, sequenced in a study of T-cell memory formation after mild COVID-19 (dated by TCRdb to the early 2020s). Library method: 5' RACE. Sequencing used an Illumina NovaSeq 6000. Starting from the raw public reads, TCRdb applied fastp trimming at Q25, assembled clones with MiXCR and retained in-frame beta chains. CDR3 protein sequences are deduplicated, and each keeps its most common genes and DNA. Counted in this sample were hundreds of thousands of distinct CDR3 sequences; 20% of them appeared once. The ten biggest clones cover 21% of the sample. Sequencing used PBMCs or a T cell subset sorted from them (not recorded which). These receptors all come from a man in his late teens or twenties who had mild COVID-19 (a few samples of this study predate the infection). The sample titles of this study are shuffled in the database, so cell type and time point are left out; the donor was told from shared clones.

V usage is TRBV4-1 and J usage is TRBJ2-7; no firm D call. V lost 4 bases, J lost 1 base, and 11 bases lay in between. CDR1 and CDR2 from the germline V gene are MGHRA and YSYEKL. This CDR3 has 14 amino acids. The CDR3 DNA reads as TGCGCCAGCAGCCTATACTCAGGTTCCTACGAGCAGTACTTC. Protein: CASSLYSGSYEQYF.

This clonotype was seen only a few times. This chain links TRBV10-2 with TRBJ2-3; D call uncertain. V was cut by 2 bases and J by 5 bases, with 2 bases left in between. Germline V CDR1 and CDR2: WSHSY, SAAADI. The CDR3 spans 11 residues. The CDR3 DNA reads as TGCGCCAGCAGTGAGAAAGATACGCAGTATTTT. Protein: CASSEKDTQYF.

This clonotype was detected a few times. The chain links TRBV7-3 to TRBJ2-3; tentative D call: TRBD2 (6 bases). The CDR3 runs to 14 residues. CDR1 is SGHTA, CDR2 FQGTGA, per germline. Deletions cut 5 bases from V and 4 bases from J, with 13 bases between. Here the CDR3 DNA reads TGTGCCAGCAGCCGGGACTCCCTGTCAGATACGCAGTATTTT. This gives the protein CASSRDSLSDTQYF.

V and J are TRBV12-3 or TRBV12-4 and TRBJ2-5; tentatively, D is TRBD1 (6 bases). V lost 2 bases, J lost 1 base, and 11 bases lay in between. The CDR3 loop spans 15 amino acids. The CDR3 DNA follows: TGTGCCAGCAGTTTAAAGGGCAGGGGCCAAGAGACCCAGTACTTC. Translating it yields CASSLKGRGQETQYF.

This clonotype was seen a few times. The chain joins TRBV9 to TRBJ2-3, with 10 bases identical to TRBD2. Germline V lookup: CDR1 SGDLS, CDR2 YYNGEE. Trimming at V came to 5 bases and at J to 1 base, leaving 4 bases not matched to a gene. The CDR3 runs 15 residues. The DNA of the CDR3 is TGTGCCAGCAGTACTAGCGGGGTGGGCACAGATACGCAGTATTTT. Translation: CASSTSGVGTDTQYF. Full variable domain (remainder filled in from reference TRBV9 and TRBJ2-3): DSGVTQTPKHLITATGQRVTLRCSPRSGDLSVYWYQQSLDQGLQFLIQYYNGEERAKGNILERFSAQQFPDLHSELNLSSLELGDSALYFCASSTSGVGTDTQYFGPGTRLTVL.

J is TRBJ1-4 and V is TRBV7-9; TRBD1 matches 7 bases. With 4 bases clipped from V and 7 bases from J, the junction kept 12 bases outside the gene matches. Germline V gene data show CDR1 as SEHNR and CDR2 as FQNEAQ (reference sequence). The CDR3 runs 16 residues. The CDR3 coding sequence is TGTGCCAGCAGCTCTCCCAAACAGGGGCGCGGTGAAAAACTGTTTTTT. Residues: CASSSPKQGRGEKLFF.

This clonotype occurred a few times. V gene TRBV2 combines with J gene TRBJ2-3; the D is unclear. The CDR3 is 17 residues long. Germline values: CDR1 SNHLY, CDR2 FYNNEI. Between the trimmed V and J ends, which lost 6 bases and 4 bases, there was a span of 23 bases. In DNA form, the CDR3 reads TGTGCCAGCAGGATTCTTGCGGACCCATCCGAGGCAGATACGCAGTATTTT. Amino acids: CASRILADPSEADTQYF. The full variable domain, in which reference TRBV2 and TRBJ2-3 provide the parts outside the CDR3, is EPEVTQTPSHQVTQMGQEVILRCVPISNHLYFYWYRQILGQKVEFLVSFYNNEISEKSEIFDDQFSVERPDGSNFTLKIRSTKLEDSAMYFCASRILADPSEADTQYFGPGTRLTVL.

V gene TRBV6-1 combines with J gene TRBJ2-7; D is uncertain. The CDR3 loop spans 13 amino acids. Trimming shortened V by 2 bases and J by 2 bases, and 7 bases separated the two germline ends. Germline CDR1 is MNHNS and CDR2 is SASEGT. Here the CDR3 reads CASSEPRTYEQYV. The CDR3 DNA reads TGTGCCAGCAGTGAACCTCGAACCTACGAGCAGTACGTC.

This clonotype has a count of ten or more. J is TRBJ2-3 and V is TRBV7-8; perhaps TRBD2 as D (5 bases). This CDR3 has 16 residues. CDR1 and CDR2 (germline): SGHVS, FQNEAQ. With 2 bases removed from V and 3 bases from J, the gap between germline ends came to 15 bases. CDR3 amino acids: CASSLREGFGTDTQYF. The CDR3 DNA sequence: TGTGCCAGCAGCTTACGGGAAGGGTTCGGTACAGATACGCAGTATTTT.

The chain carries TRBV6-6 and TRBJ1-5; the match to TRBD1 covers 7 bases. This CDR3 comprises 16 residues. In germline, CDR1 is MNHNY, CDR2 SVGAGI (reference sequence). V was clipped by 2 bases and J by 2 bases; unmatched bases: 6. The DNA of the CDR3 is TGTGCCAGCAGTTACCAACGACAGGGTGGCAATCAGCCCCAGCATTTT. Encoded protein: CASSYQRQGGNQPQHF.

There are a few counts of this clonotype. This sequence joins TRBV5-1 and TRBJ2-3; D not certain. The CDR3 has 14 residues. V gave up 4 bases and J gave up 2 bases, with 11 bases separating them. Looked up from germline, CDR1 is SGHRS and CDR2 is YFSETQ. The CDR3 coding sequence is TGCGCCAGCAGCCCTCACTACAACACAGATACGCAGTATTTT. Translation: CASSPHYNTDTQYF. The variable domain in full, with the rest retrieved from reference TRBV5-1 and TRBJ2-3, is KAGVTQTPRYLIKTRGQQVTLSCSPISGHRSVSWYQQTPGQGLQFLFEYFSETQRNKGNFPGRFSGRQFSNSRSEMNVSTLELGDSALYLCASSPHYNTDTQYFGPGTRLTVL.

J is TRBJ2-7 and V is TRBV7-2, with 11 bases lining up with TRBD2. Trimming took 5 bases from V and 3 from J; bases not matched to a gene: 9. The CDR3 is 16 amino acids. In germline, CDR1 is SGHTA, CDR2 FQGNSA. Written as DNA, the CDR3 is TGTGCCAGCAGCCAGTCATCCGGGACTAGCGGCTACGAGCAGTACTTC. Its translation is CASSQSSGTSGYEQYF.

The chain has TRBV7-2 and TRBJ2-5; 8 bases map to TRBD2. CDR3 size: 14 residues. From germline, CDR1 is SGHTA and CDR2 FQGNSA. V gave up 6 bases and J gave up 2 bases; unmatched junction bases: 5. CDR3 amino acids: CASRLAVLQETQYF. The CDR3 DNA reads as TGTGCCAGCAGACTAGCGGTCCTACAAGAGACCCAGTACTTC.

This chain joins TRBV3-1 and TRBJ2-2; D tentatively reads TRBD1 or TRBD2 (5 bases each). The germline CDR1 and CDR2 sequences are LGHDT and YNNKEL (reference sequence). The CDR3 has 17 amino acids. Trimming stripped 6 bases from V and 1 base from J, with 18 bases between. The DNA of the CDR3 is TGTGCCAGCAGGCGCCCCCCGGGACGGGGGAACACCGGGGAGCTGTTTTTT. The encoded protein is CASRRPPGRGNTGELFF.

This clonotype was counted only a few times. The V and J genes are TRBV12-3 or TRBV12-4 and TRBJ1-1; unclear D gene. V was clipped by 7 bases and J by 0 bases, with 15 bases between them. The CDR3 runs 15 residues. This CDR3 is CASKSAGRMNTEAFF. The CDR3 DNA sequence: TGTGCCAGCAAGTCGGCAGGACGAATGAACACTGAAGCTTTCTTT.

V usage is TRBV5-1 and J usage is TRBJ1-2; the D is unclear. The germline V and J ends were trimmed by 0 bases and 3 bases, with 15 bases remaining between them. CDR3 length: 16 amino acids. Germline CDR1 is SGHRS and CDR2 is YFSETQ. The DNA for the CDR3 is TGCGCCAGCAGCTTGGCAAACCAGTCCGGCGACTATGGCTACACCTTC. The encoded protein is CASSLANQSGDYGYTF.

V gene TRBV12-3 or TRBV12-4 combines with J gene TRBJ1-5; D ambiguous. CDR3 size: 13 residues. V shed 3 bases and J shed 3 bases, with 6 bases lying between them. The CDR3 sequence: CASSFDTNQPQHF. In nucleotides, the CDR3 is TGTGCCAGCAGTTTCGACACCAATCAGCCCCAGCATTTT.

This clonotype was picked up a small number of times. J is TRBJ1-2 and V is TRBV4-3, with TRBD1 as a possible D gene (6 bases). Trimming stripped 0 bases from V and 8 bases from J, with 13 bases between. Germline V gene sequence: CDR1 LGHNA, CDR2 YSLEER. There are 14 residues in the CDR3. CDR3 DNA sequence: TGCGCCAGCAGCCAAGATTGGGACACAGCCGGCTACACCTTC. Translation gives CASSQDWDTAGYTF.

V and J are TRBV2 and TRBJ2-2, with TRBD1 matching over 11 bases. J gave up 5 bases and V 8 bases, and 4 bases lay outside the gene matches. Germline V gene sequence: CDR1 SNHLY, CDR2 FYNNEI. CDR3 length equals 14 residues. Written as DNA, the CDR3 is TGTGCCAGCGAGGACAGGGGGCGGACCGGGGAGCTGTTTTTT. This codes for CASEDRGRTGELFF.

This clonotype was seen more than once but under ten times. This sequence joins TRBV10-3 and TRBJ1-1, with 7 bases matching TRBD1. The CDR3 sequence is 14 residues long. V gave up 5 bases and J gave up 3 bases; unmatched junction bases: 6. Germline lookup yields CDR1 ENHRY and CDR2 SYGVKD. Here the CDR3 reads CAISPQGGDTEAFF. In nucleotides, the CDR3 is TGTGCCATCAGTCCCCAGGGGGGGGACACTGAAGCTTTCTTT.